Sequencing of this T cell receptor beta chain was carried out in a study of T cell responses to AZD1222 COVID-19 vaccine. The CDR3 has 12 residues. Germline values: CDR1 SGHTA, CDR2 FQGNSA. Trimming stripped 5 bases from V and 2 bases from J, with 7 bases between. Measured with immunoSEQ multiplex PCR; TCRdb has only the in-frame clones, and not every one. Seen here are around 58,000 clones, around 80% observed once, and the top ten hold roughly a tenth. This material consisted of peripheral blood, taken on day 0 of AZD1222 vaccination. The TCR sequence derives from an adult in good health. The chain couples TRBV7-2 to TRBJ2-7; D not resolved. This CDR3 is CASSPRTYEQYF. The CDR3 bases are TGTGCCAGCAGCCCCCGGACCTACGAGCAGTACTTC.